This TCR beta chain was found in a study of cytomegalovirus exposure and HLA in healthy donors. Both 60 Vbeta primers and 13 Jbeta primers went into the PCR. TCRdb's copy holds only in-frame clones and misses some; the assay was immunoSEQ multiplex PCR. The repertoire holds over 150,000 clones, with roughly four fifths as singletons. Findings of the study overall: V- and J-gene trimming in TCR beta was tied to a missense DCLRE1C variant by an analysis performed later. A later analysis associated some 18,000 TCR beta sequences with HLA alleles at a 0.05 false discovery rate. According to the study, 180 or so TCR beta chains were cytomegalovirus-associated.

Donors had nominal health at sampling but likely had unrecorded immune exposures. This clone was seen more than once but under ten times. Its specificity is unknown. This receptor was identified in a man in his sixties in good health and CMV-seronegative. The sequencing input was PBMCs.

Here the CDR3 reads CASSVLTAEAFF. CDR3 nucleotides: TGTGCCAGCAGCGTGCTAACGGCTGAAGCTTTCTTT. The V and J genes are TRBV5-4 and TRBJ1-1, with D uncertain. The CDR3 runs to 12 residues. Trimming shortened V by 4 bases and J by 6 bases, and 10 bases separated the two germline ends. Per germline, CDR1 SGHNT and CDR2 YYREEE (reference sequence).